The TCR beta chain described here comes from a study of blood T cell repertoires in COVID-19. Turning to the study itself: Samples of COVID-19 (acute and convalescent) were obtained from the United States, Italy and Spain. Nucleic acid was either cDNA or gDNA, and it came from T cells, B-cell-depleted T cells, or PBMCs.

After removal of 7 bases from V and 6 bases from J, the junction contained 4 bases not matched to a gene. The CDR3 spans 15 residues. Germline V gives CDR1 LGHDT, CDR2 YNNKEL (reference sequence). Original analysis: From reference gene primer amplification, estimates of nucleated cell counts were derived. The data were produced by immunoSEQ multiplex PCR, yet TCRdb's version contains in-frame clones alone and is incomplete. That table gives V, J and clone size, and the DNA gave D and trimming. The sample yields around 180,000 clones, 88% seen once. This receptor was taken from a human donor in a cohort sampled during active COVID-19. The V and J genes are TRBV3-1 (or the pseudogene TRBV3-2) and TRBJ2-4; 15 nucleotides match TRBD2. Sequences were obtained from peripheral blood. CDR3 in amino acids: CASTGLAGGVNIQYF. The CDR3 DNA follows: TGTGCCAGCACGGGACTAGCGGGAGGAGTAAACATTCAGTACTTC.